This is a list of T cell receptor beta chains from one sample in a study of CD8 T cells in Susac syndrome. TCRdb re-analysed the immunoSEQ multiplex PCR reads in MiXCR, keeping a single row per CDR3 protein. The sample includes 100,000 to 150,000 distinct CDR3 sequences, 80% to 95% of them seen just once. Sequencing used CD8+ T cells from PBMCs. The receptor source for this set is a human donor with multiple sclerosis. Each CDR3 is given with its conserved first and last residue. A D gene is named only where the DNA matches it firmly. The size field is filled for only some rows; it gives once, few, many or a size class.

abundance,j_gene,d_gene,v_gene,CDR3aa,CDR3nt
NA,TRBJ1-1,TRBD1,TRBV7-6,CASSRTGLEAFF,TGTGCCAGCAGCCGGACAGGGCTTGAAGCTTTCTTT
NA,TRBJ2-4,NA,TRBV12-3/TRBV12-4,CASSPPGEEAKNIQYF,TGTGCCAGCAGCCCCCCGGGGGAGGAGGCCAAAAACATTCAGTACTTC
NA,TRBJ1-3,NA,TRBV29-1,CSVEGEGMGGNTIYF,TGCAGCGTTGAAGGCGAGGGTATGGGCGGAAACACCATATATTTT
NA,TRBJ2-5,NA,TRBV5-1,CASSLGTKETQYF,TGCGCCAGCAGCCTGGGGACGAAAGAGACCCAGTACTTC
once,TRBJ2-3,NA,TRBV14,CASSRRGAQDTQYF,TGTGCCAGCAGCCGAAGAGGGGCGCAAGATACGCAGTATTTT
NA,TRBJ2-1,NA,TRBV27,CASSQIAPPNEQFF,TGTGCCAGCAGTCAGATAGCCCCACCCAATGAGCAGTTCTTC
NA,TRBJ2-1,TRBD2,TRBV25-1,CASSSTSGGLYNEQFF,TGTGCCAGCAGCTCGACTAGCGGGGGGCTATACAATGAGCAGTTCTTC
NA,TRBJ1-1,NA,TRBV29-1,CSVLWAEGTEAFF,TGCAGCGTTCTATGGGCCGAAGGGACTGAAGCTTTCTTT
NA,TRBJ1-2,TRBD1,TRBV13,CASSSENRGSDGYTF,TGTGCCAGCAGCTCTGAGAACAGGGGGTCGGATGGCTACACCTTC
NA,TRBJ2-1,TRBD1,TRBV7-3,CASSRTGGAGDEQFF,TGTGCCAGCAGCCGTACAGGGGGCGCGGGGGATGAGCAGTTCTTC
once,TRBJ2-1,NA,TRBV20-1,CSAREPRDSTGEQFF,TGCAGTGCTAGAGAACCCCGGGACTCGACGGGGGAGCAGTTCTTC
NA,TRBJ2-5,NA,TRBV11-2,CASSLEMGQETQYF,TGTGCCAGCAGCTTAGAAATGGGCCAAGAGACCCAGTACTTC
NA,TRBJ1-2,NA,TRBV20-1,CSAREFTGNYGYTF,TGCAGTGCTAGAGAGTTCACAGGGAACTATGGCTACACCTTC
NA,TRBJ1-2,NA,TRBV11-3,CASSLNNYYGYTF,TGTGCCAGCAGCTTAAACAACTACTATGGCTACACCTTC
NA,TRBJ2-3,TRBD2,TRBV15,CATSRTSGGPPISTDTQYF,TGTGCCACCAGCAGGACTAGCGGGGGCCCCCCGATTAGCACAGATACGCAGTATTTT
NA,TRBJ2-2,NA,TRBV7-9,CASSLDGNTGELFF,TGTGCCAGCAGCTTAGACGGGAACACCGGGGAGCTGTTTTTT
NA,TRBJ2-4,TRBD2,TRBV7-9,CASSPGGLRNIQYF,TGTGCCAGCAGCCCCGGGGGACTAAGGAACATTCAGTACTTC
NA,TRBJ2-3,NA,TRBV6-5,CASHQRGPDTQYF,TGTGCCAGCCACCAAAGGGGTCCAGATACGCAGTATTTT
NA,TRBJ2-1,TRBD2,TRBV20-1,CSAREGLAGGNEQFF,TGCAGTGCTAGAGAGGGACTAGCGGGGGGGAATGAGCAGTTCTTC
NA,TRBJ2-1,NA,TRBV5-1,CASRGSALNEQFF,TGCGCCAGCAGGGGGTCAGCCCTCAATGAGCAGTTCTTC
NA,TRBJ1-2,NA,TRBV7-9,CASSSGTPVGYTF,TGTGCCAGCAGCTCCGGGACTCCGGTCGGCTACACCTTC
NA,TRBJ2-1,NA,TRBV20-1,CSARRTGGGYNEQFF,TGCAGTGCCAGACGGACCGGTGGGGGATACAATGAGCAGTTCTTC
NA,TRBJ1-1,NA,TRBV12-3/TRBV12-4,CASSLVYGTEAFF,TGTGCCAGCAGTTTAGTTTACGGCACTGAAGCTTTCTTT
NA,TRBJ2-6,TRBD2,TRBV25-1,CASGLGGANVLTF,TGTGCCAGCGGACTAGGTGGGGCCAACGTCCTGACTTTC
NA,TRBJ2-5,NA,TRBV24-1,CATGIQETQYF,TGTGCCACCGGGATTCAAGAGACCCAGTACTTC
NA,TRBJ1-2,NA,TRBV4-1,CASSHQRTGNYGYTF,TGCGCCAGCAGCCATCAAAGAACAGGGAACTATGGCTACACCTTC
NA,TRBJ1-5,NA,TRBV4-1,CASSQDRGNPNQPQHF,TGCGCCAGCAGCCAAGACAGGGGTAATCCCAATCAGCCCCAGCATTTT
once,TRBJ2-1,TRBD2,TRBV19,CASSIWSGSADEQFF,TGTGCCAGTAGTATCTGGAGCGGGAGTGCCGATGAGCAGTTCTTC
NA,TRBJ2-2,NA,TRBV18,CASSSSGRNGELFF,TGTGCCAGCTCATCCTCCGGACGGAACGGGGAGCTGTTTTTT
NA,TRBJ1-5,TRBD1,TRBV24-1,CATGTARGGNQPQHF,TGTGCCACAGGGACAGCGAGGGGTGGCAATCAGCCCCAGCATTTT
NA,TRBJ2-1,TRBD2,TRBV7-2,CASSFFSGGNEQFF,TGTGCCAGCAGCTTTTTCTCGGGGGGGAATGAGCAGTTCTTC
NA,TRBJ2-7,NA,TRBV6-1,CASSESGKQYF,TGTGCCAGCAGTGAATCGGGGAAGCAGTACTTC
few,TRBJ2-7,NA,TRBV5-6,CASSSREKYEQYF,TGTGCCAGCAGCTCGCGGGAAAAGTACGAGCAGTACTTC
once,TRBJ2-1,TRBD1,TRBV7-9,CASSRIGQGAGNEQFF,TGTGCCAGCAGCCGAATCGGACAGGGGGCCGGCAATGAGCAGTTCTTC
NA,TRBJ1-3,NA,TRBV29-1,CSVTGSGNTIYF,TGCAGCGTTACAGGCTCTGGAAACACCATATATTTT
NA,TRBJ2-7,TRBD1,TRBV3-1,CASSEGAEVDYEQYF,TGTGCCAGCAGCGAGGGGGCTGAGGTGGACTACGAGCAGTACTTC
NA,TRBJ1-6,NA,TRBV30,CAFTPPTGRNSPLHF,TGTGCCTTCACCCCCCCGACAGGTCGTAATTCACCCCTCCACTTT
NA,TRBJ1-2,NA,TRBV13,CASSQRGYYGYTF,TGTGCCAGCAGCCAGCGGGGATACTATGGCTACACCTTC
NA,TRBJ1-4,NA,TRBV5-1,CASSCPRGSYCSTNEKLFF,TGCGCCAGCAGCTGCCCTCGGGGGTCCTACTGTTCAACTAATGAAAAACTGTTTTTT
NA,TRBJ2-2,TRBD2,TRBV12-5,CASGFPAGGSTNTGELFF,TGTGCTAGTGGTTTCCCAGCGGGAGGATCGACGAACACCGGGGAGCTGTTTTTT
NA,TRBJ2-1,TRBD2,TRBV25-1,CASSEGLAGYNEQFF,TGTGCCAGCAGTGAGGGACTAGCGGGGTACAATGAGCAGTTCTTC
NA,TRBJ2-2,NA,TRBV27,CASRGDNTGELFF,TGTGCCAGCAGGGGGGACAACACCGGGGAGCTGTTTTTT
NA,TRBJ2-6,TRBD1,TRBV15,CATRTGGLSGANVLTF,TGTGCCACCAGAACAGGGGGTCTCTCTGGGGCCAACGTCCTGACTTTC
NA,TRBJ2-2,NA,TRBV7-9,CASSLRVNTGELFF,TGTGCCAGCAGCTTGCGGGTTAATACCGGGGAGCTGTTTTTT
NA,TRBJ2-1,NA,TRBV2,CASRGGPKFF,TGTGCCAGCAGGGGGGGGCCCAAGTTCTTC
NA,TRBJ2-1,TRBD1,TRBV7-3,CASSLLGGPSNEQFF,TGTGCCAGCAGCTTACTAGGGGGCCCTTCCAATGAGCAGTTCTTC
NA,TRBJ2-1,TRBD2,TRBV29-1,CSVVGWGGRPGGEQFF,TGCAGCGTTGTTGGGTGGGGCGGGAGGCCAGGCGGTGAGCAGTTCTTC
NA,TRBJ1-2,NA,TRBV2,CASSESPGTGYGYTF,TGTGCCAGCAGTGAATCACCAGGGACGGGTTATGGCTACACCTTC
NA,TRBJ2-1,TRBD2,TRBV6-5,CASRGSGRAGFEQFF,TGTGCCAGCAGGGGAAGCGGGAGGGCCGGGTTTGAGCAGTTCTTC
NA,TRBJ2-7,TRBD1,TRBV7-9,CASSPRDSLTYEQYF,TGTGCCAGCAGCCCACGGGACAGCTTAACCTACGAGCAGTACTTC